This T cell receptor (beta chain) was captured in a study of blood T cell repertoires in COVID-19. The wider study: Samples came from the United States, Italy and Spain, spanning acute and convalescent COVID-19. T cells, B-cell-depleted T cells, or PBMCs supplied cDNA or gDNA.

Germline CDR1 and CDR2: MGHRA and YSYEKL. The CDR3 consists of 17 residues. Trimming stripped 6 bases from V and 4 bases from J, with 22 bases between. Authors' processing steps: Nucleated cell number was recorded as an estimate derived from reference gene primer amplification. Produced via immunoSEQ multiplex PCR; TCRdb's table is partial and in-frame only. V, J and clone size reflect that table, while D and trimming were determined from the DNA. This table holds 290,000 or so clones, 85% found once. The chain links TRBV4-1 to TRBJ1-5; possibly TRBD1 for D (6 bases). The TCR comes from a man in his fifties with active or convalescent COVID-19. Source material: peripheral blood. CDR3 in amino acids: CASSQQGFDNWNQPQHF. The CDR3 nucleotides are TGCGCCAGCAGTCAACAGGGTTTTGATAATTGGAATCAGCCCCAGCATTTT.